Sequencing of this T cell receptor beta chain was carried out in a study of blood T cell repertoires in COVID-19. For the study at large: Nucleic acid was either cDNA or gDNA, and it came from T cells, B-cell-depleted T cells, or PBMCs.

J lost 1 base, V lost 3 bases, and 3 bases had no gene match. The CDR3 is made up of 13 amino acids. Looked up from germline, CDR1 is DFQATT and CDR2 is SNEGSKA (reference sequence). The assay was immunoSEQ multiplex PCR, and TCRdb's table has in-frame clones only and misses some. This table holds roughly 41,000 clones, about 90% found once. J is TRBJ2-7 and V is TRBV20-1; 7 bases map to TRBD1. Sequenced sample: peripheral blood. The sequence came from a human donor in a cohort sampled during active COVID-19. CDR3: CSASPDRSYEQYF. CDR3 DNA sequence: TGCAGTGCTAGTCCGGACAGGTCCTACGAGCAGTACTTC.